This T cell receptor beta chain derives from a study of blood T cell repertoires in COVID-19 (dated by TCRdb to 2019 to 2021). Broadly, across the study: Samples from collaborators originated in the United States, Italy and Spain and spanned both the acute and convalescent phases of COVID-19. The material from the prospective study consisted of cDNA or gDNA derived from T cells, B-cell-depleted T cells, or PBMCs. Deeply sampled blood TCRbeta repertoires from subjects exposed to, actively infected with, or recovered from COVID-19 were included in the dataset. The repertoires were released in a freely available public database intended as a resource for research on the immune response to SARS-CoV-2. The samples were drawn from the first 160 participants of the ongoing ImmuneRACE study and from 1,254 subjects provided by 6 global collaborators. Nearly every sample came with metadata listing a de-identified subject ID, COVID-19 status, age in years and sex. Where available, HLA class I and class II types were taken from metadata supplied by the sample provider and were not determined by assay-based typing.

The immunoSEQ Assay, a bias-controlled multiplex PCR, was used to amplify TCRbeta CDR3 regions from genomic DNA. The original pipeline was this. The number of nucleated cells in each sample was estimated by amplification of reference gene primers within the assay. To quantify the absolute abundance of each unique TCRbeta CDR3 rearrangement, sequence reads were collapsed and filtered. Productive Simpson clonality was computed per sample as the square root of Simpson's diversity index over productive rearrangements. TCRdb holds this immuneACCESS table with in-frame rearrangements only. Some clones are missing; in checked studies, unresolved V genes explain under half, and the rest has no known cause. That table gives V, J and clone size, and the DNA gave D and trimming. In this sample the table shows about 38,000 clones, around 84% of which occur a single time. Over 1.5% of the sample lies in the top ten.

General study outcomes and caveats: Clinical and demographic metadata were provided uncurated, with the amount varying by source and participant.

On this clone itself: Its antigen is currently not known. No much larger clone is present one base from it, and per-base qualities are unavailable.

In Seattle, one collaborating source enrolled patients while the infection was active and tracked those patients longitudinally over the course of disease. Collaborating institutions collected whole blood in K2EDTA tubes following their own protocols. Collaborator samples were shipped for TCRbeta analysis as frozen whole blood, isolated PBMCs, or DNA extracted from either sample type. Taken from cysteine to phenylalanine, the CDR3 has 16 residues. This entry keeps only the CDR3 DNA: 48 bases, framed from base 1. CDR1 and CDR2 were assigned from the germline V gene as SQVTM and ANQGSEA. V is clipped by 3 bases and J by 6 bases, and the sequence between their germline boundaries is 22 bases long.

The TCR sequence derives from a man aged 55 to 70 with COVID-19, enrolled during active disease. The sample consisted of peripheral blood. The V and J segments used are TRBV29-1 and TRBJ2-3; the D gene is possibly TRBD2, with 6 bases matching. The CDR3 reads as follows: CSVDAPGAGVSDTQYF. The sequenced DNA: TGCAGCGTTGACGCCCCCGGAGCGGGCGTCTCGGATACGCAGTATTTT.